This T cell receptor (beta chain) was recovered during a study of graft-versus-host responses after intestinal transplantation. Background on the study: Transplant types were multivisceral, liver-intestinal, or isolated intestinal.

Whole-study results and caveats: Early post-transplant HvG declines showed an association with peak circulating GvH clone levels. There were GvH clones found in recipient marrow, and some of them appeared first in ileum or blood.

Some clones are missing from TCRdb's copy, which holds only in-frame ones; the method was immunoSEQ multiplex PCR. The table records 15,000 to 20,000 clones, approximately 86% of them present only once. The ends were cut back, 3 bases at V and 0 bases at J, with 12 bases in the middle. The CDR3 extends over 16 amino acids. CDR1 LNHDA and CDR2 SQIVND come from the germline V gene (reference sequence). Concerning this clone itself: Its matching antigen is unknown.

Sequences were derived from bone marrow, sampled approximately 120 days after transplant. The receptor was derived from a human patient who received an intestinal transplant, so some T cells may come from the graft donor. V usage is TRBV19 and J usage is TRBJ1-3; D possibly corresponds to TRBD1 (5 bases). CDR3 amino acids: CASSMGGRDSGNTIYF. The DNA of the CDR3 is TGTGCCAGTAGTATGGGCGGCAGGGACTCTGGAAACACCATATATTTT.